Each of the 2 T cell receptor beta chains below was sequenced from the same sample in a study of shared clonotypes between healthy human individuals. The naive CD8 fraction comprised CD45RO-negative cells positively selected for CCR7 and excluded terminally differentiated effector memory CD45RA+ cells. Method: immunoSEQ multiplex PCR; TCRdb's copy keeps in-frame clones and lacks some. Of about 680,000 clones in the sample, 92% were seen once. The sample comprised naive CD8+ T cells sorted from blood. The receptors here all came from a man under 40 in good health.

The gene calls are TRBV14 and TRBJ2-1, with 9 bases that match TRBD2. The junction had 16 bases not matched to a gene; V was cut back by 1 base and J by 0 bases. The CDR3 runs to 21 residues. Per germline, CDR1 SGHDN and CDR2 FVKESK. CDR3: CASSQVGGLDPSGDSYNEQFF. The CDR3, as DNA: TGTGCCAGCAGCCAAGTAGGGGGCCTTGACCCTAGCGGGGACTCCTACAATGAGCAGTTCTTC.

CDR3 loop: CASSPRDRVHEQYF. CDR3 nucleotide sequence: TGTGCCAGCAGCCCAAGGGACAGGGTCCACGAGCAGTACTTC. The gene calls are TRBV6-5 and TRBJ2-7; 9 bases are shared with TRBD1. This CDR3 has 14 amino acids. Germline assignment: CDR1 MNHEY and CDR2 SVGAGI. Trimming removed 6 bases from V and 5 bases from J; junction bases left unmatched: 8.